This T cell receptor (beta chain) was retrieved from a study of T cells after yellow fever vaccination. At the level of the study: Where fractions had low cell numbers, libraries were prepared from them with the SMART-Seq v4 Ultra Low Input RNA kit.

Study outcomes and limitations: The booster response re-showed most primary clones: 96% CD4, approximately 86% CD8. Some clonotypes were seen in both the CD4 and the CD8 compartments. These made up a small share and likely arose from convergent recombination.

J was trimmed by 7 bases and V by 8 bases; bases with no gene match: 13. CDR3 length: 13 residues. Germline V gene sequence: CDR1 SQVTM, CDR2 ANQGSEA. From the 5' RACE reads, TCRdb called clonotypes with MiXCR, one entry per CDR3 protein. The sample lists some 390,000 distinct CDR3 sequences, 6.2% occurring once. This clonotype was detected only a few times. The antigen is undetermined. The J gene is TRBJ2-5, the V gene TRBV29-1, with 7 positions matching TRBD2. The source material was PBMCs, sampled 5 days after the yellow fever booster vaccination. The sequence was obtained from a man aged 25 to 45 who received the YFV17D yellow fever vaccine. In DNA form, the CDR3 reads TGCAGCTCAACCGGGACTACGCCATGGACCCAGTACTTC. Protein product: CSSTGTTPWTQYF.